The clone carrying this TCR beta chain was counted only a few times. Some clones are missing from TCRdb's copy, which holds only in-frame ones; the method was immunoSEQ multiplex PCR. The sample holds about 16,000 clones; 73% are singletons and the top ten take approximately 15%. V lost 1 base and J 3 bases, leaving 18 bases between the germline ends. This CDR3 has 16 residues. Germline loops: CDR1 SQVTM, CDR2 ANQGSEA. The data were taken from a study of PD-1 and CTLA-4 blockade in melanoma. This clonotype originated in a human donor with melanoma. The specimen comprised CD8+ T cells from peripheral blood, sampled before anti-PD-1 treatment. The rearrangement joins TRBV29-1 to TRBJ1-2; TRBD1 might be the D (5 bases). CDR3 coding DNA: TGCAGCGTTGAAGGGGCAGGGCCCCTTTCTTACTATGGCTACACCTTC. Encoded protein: CSVEGAGPLSYYGYTF. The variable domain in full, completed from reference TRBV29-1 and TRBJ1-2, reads SAVISQKPSRDICQRGTSLTIQCQVDSQVTMMFWYRQQPGQSLTLIATANQGSEATYESGFVIDKFPISRPNLTFSTLTVSNMSPEDSSIYLCSVEGAGPLSYYGYTFGSGTRLTVV.